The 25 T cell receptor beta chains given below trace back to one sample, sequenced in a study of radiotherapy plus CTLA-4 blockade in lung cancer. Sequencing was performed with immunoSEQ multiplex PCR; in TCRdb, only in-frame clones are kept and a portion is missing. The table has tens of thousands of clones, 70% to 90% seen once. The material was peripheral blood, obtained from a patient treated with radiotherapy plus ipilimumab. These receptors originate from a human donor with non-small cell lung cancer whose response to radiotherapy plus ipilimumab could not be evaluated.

CDR3 region: CASSPGQLIYEQYF. Here the CDR3 DNA reads TGTGCCAGCAGCCCCGGACAGCTAATCTACGAGCAGTACTTC. The rearrangement links TRBV7-2 to TRBJ2-7, with a tentative D call TRBD1 (6 bases). Germline CDR1 and CDR2: SGHTA and FQGNSA. This CDR3 contains 14 residues. V dropped 5 bases and J dropped 3 bases, with 14 bases sitting between them.

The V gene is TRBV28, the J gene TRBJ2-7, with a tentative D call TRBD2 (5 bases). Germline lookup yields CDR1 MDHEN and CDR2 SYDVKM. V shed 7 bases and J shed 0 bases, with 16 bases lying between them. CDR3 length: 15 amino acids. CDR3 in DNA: TGTGCCAGCACCCAGCCGGGATCCCTCTCCTACGAGCAGTACTTC. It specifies CASTQPGSLSYEQYF.

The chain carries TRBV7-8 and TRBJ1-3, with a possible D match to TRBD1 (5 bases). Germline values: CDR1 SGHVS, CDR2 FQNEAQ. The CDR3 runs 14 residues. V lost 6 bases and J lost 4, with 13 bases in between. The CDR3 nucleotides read TGTGCCAGCAGTTCTGTGGGGGGAGGAAACACCATATATTTT. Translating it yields CASSSVGGGNTIYF.

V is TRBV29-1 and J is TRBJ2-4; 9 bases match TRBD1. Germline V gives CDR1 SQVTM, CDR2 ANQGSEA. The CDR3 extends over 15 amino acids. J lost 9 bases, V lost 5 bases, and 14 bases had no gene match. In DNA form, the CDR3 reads TGCAGCGTTTCCTCTACACAGGGGGCCGGGGGCATTCAGTACTTC. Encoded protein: CSVSSTQGAGGIQYF.

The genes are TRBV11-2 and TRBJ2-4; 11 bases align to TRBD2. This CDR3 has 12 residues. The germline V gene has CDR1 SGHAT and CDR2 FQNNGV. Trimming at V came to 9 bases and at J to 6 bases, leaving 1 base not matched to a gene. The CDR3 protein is CASSGRGNIQYF. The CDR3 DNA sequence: TGTGCCAGTAGCGGGAGGGGAAACATTCAGTACTTC.

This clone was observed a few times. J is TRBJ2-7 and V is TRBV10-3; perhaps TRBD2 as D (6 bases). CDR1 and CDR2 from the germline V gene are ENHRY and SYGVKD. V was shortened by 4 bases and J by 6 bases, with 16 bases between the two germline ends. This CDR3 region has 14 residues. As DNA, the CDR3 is TGTGCCATCAGTGGGAGGTCTAGCGCTGGCGAGCAGTACTTC. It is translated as CAISGRSSAGEQYF.

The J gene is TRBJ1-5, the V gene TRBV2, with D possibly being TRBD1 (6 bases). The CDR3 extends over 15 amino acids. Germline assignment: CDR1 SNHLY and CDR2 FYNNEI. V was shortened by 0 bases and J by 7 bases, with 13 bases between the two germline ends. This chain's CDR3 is CASSEALGAGQPQHF. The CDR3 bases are TGTGCCAGCAGTGAAGCTTTGGGGGCAGGGCAGCCCCAGCATTTT.

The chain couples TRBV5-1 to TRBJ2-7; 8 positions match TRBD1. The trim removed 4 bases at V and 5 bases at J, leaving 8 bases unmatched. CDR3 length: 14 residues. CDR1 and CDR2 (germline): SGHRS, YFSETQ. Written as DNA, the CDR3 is TGCGCCAGCAGCCCGGACAGGGCTCTTAACGAGCAGTACTTC. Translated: CASSPDRALNEQYF. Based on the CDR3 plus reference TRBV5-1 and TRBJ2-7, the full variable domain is KAGVTQTPRYLIKTRGQQVTLSCSPISGHRSVSWYQQTPGQGLQFLFEYFSETQRNKGNFPGRFSGRQFSNSRSEMNVSTLELGDSALYLCASSPDRALNEQYFGPGTRLTVT.

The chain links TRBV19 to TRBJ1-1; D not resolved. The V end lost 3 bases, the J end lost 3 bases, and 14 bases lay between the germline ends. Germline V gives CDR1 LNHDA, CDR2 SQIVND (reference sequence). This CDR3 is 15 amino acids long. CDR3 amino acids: CASSIPQRGDTEAFF. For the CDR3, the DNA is TGTGCCAGTAGTATCCCCCAACGGGGAGACACTGAAGCTTTCTTT.

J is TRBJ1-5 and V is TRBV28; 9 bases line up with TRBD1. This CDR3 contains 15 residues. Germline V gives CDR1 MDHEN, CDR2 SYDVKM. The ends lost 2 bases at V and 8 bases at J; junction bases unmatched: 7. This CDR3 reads CASSLRVTGGKPQHF. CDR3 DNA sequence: TGTGCCAGCAGTTTAAGGGTGACAGGGGGTAAGCCCCAGCATTTT. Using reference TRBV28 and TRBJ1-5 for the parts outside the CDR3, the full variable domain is DVKVTQSSRYLVKRTGEKVFLECVQDMDHENMFWYRQDPGLGLRLIYFSYDVKMKEKGDIPEGYSVSREKKERFSLILESASTNQTSMYLCASSLRVTGGKPQHFGDGTRLSIL.

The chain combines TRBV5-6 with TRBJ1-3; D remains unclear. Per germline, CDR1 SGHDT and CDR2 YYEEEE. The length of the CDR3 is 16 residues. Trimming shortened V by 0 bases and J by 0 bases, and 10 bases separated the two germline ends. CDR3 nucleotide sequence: TGTGCCAGCAGCTTGGCAGGAATCAGCTCTGGAAACACCATATATTTT. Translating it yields CASSLAGISSGNTIYF.

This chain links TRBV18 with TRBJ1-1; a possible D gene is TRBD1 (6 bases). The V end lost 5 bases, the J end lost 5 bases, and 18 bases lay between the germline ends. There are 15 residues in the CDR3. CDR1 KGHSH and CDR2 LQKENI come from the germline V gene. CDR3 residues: CASSNLQGGWTEAFF. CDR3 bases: TGTGCCAGCTCAAACCTACAGGGAGGGTGGACTGAAGCTTTCTTT.

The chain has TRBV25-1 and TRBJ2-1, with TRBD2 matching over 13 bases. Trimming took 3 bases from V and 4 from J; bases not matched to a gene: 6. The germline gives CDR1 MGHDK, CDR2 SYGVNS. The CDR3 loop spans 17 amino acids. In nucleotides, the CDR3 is TGTGCCAGCAGTGATACCCTACTAGCGGGAGGGTACAATGAGCAGTTCTTC. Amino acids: CASSDTLLAGGYNEQFF.

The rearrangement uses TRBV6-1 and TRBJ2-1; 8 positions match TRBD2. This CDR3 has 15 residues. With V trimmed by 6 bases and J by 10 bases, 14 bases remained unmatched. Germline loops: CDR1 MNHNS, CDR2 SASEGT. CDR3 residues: CASRVNGLASEEQFF. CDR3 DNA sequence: TGTGCCAGCAGAGTCAATGGACTAGCCTCTGAGGAGCAGTTCTTC.

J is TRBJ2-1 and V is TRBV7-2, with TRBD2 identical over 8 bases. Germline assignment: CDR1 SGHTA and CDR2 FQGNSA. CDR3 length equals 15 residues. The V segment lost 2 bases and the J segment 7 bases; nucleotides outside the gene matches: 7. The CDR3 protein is CASSLLGGAENEQFF. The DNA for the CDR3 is TGTGCCAGCAGCTTACTCGGGGGGGCCGAAAATGAGCAGTTCTTC.

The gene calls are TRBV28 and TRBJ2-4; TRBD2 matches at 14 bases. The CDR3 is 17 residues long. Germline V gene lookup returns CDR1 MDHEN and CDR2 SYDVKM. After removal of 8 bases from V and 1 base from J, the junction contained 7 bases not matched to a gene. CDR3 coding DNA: TGTGCCAGCTTCGGGACTAGCGGGAGTCGGGCCAAAAACATTCAGTACTTC. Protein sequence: CASFGTSGSRAKNIQYF. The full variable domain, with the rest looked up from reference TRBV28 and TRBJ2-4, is DVKVTQSSRYLVKRTGEKVFLECVQDMDHENMFWYRQDPGLGLRLIYFSYDVKMKEKGDIPEGYSVSREKKERFSLILESASTNQTSMYLCASFGTSGSRAKNIQYFGAGTRLSVL.

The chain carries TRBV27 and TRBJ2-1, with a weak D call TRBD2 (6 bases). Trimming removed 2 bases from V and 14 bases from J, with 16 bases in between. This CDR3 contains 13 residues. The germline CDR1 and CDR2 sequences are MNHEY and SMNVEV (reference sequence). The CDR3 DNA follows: TGTGCCAGCAGTTTAGGAGGGGCAGGGCGTAAGTTCTTC. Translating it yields CASSLGGAGRKFF.

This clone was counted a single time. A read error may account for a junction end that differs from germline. In DNA form, the CDR3 reads TGTGCTAGCAGCTTACGAGGGGGAGAAGGGGATAGCAATCAGCCCCAGCATTTT. This translates into CASSLRGGEGDSNQPQHF. The rearrangement uses TRBV7-7 and TRBJ1-5; a weak D match, TRBD1 (6 bases). This CDR3 is built from 18 residues. CDR1 and CDR2 from the germline V gene are SSHAT and FNYEAQ (reference sequence).

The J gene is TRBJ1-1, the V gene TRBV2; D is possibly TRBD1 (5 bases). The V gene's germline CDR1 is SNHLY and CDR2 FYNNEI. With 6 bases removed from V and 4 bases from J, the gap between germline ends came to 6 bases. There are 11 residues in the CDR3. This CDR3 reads CASSQGTEAFF. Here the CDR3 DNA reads TGTGCCAGCAGCCAGGGCACTGAAGCTTTCTTT.

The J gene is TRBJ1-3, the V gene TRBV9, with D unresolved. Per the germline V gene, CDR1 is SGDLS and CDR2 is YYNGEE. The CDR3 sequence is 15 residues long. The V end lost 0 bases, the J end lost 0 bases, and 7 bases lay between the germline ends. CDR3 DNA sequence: TGTGCCAGCAGCGTAGGACTCGGCTCTGGAAACACCATATATTTT. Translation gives CASSVGLGSGNTIYF.

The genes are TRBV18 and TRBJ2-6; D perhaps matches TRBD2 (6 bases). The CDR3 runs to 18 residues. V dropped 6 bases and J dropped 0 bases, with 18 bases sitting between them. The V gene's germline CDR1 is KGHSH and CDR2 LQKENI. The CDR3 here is CASSQAGTGLSGANVLTF. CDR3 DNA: TGTGCCAGCTCCCAAGCGGGCACTGGGCTCTCTGGGGCCAACGTCCTGACTTTC.

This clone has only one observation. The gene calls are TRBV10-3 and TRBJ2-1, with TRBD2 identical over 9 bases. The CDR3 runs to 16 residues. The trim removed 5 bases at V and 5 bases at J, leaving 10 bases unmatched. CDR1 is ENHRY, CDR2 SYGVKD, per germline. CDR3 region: CAISYPSGRNNNEQFF. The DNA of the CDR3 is TGTGCCATCAGTTACCCCAGCGGGAGGAACAACAATGAGCAGTTCTTC.

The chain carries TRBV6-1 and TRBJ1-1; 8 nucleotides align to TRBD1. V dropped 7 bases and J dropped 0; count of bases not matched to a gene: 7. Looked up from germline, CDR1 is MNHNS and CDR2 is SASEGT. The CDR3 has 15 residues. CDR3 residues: CASMGQAKMNTEAFF. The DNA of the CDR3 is TGTGCCAGCATGGGACAGGCTAAGATGAACACTGAAGCTTTCTTT.

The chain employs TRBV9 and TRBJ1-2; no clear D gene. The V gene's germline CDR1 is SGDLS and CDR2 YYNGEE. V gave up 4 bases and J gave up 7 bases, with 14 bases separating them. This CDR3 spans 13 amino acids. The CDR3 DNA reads TGTGCCAGCAGCCCCCGGCCGGAGGGTGGCTACACCTTC. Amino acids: CASSPRPEGGYTF.

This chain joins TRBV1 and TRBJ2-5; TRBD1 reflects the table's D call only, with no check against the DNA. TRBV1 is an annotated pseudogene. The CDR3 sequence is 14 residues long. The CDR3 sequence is CTSSGTGGAGTQYF. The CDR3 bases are TGCACCAGCAGTGGAACAGGGGGCGCAGGGACCCAGTACTTC.